The 30 T cell receptor beta chains presented below share a single source sample, sequenced in a study of shared clonotypes between healthy human individuals. The protocol was immunoSEQ multiplex PCR, while the TCRdb copy is restricted to in-frame clones and leaves out a portion. The top ten clones hold 1% to 1.5% of a sample with 1.5 million to 2.5 million clones, about 95% of them seen once. The naive CD8 subset, CD45RO-negative cells positively selected for CCR7, excluded terminally differentiated effector memory CD45RA+ cells. Input material: naive CD8+ T cells sorted from blood. These receptors were obtained from a man between 18 and 29 years old in good health.

This chain links TRBV4-1 with TRBJ1-4; 9 nucleotides match TRBD1. This CDR3 has 14 residues. After removal of 5 bases from V and 8 bases from J, the junction contained 6 bases not matched to a gene. The germline V gene encodes CDR1 MGHRA and CDR2 YSYEKL. This CDR3 reads CASSTRQGGEKLFF. For the CDR3, the DNA is TGCGCCAGCAGCACCCGACAGGGGGGGGAAAAACTGTTTTTT.

This chain connects TRBV4-1 to TRBJ2-7; D unclear. This CDR3 region has 13 residues. V was cut by 6 bases and J by 0 bases, with 9 bases left in between. From germline, CDR1 is MGHRA and CDR2 YSYEKL. In DNA, the CDR3 is TGCGCCAGCAGTTACGCGGTCTCCTACGAGCAGTACTTC. This gives the protein CASSYAVSYEQYF.

This chain connects TRBV6-7 to TRBJ2-5; 12 nucleotides match TRBD2. TRBV6-7 is given ORF status, its function remaining uncertain. J lost 4 bases, V lost 4 bases, and 10 bases had no gene match. The CDR3 loop spans 17 amino acids. The CDR3 sequence is CASSFFSSGGAGETQYF. The CDR3 region has the DNA TGTGCCAGCAGTTTTTTCTCTAGCGGGGGGGCAGGAGAGACCCAGTACTTC.

The gene calls are TRBV2 and TRBJ2-1, with D perhaps matching TRBD1 (6 bases). The germline V and J ends were trimmed by 3 bases and 15 bases, with 15 bases remaining between them. The CDR3 runs 12 residues. Germline V gene data show CDR1 as SNHLY and CDR2 as FYNNEI. The chain's CDR3 is CASSELGQGRFF. In DNA form, the CDR3 reads TGTGCCAGCAGTGAGTTGGGGCAGGGGCGGTTCTTC.

The gene calls are TRBV5-6 and TRBJ2-5, with TRBD2 identical over 9 bases. Unmatched junction bases numbered 9, after V lost 4 bases and J lost 5 bases. The CDR3 is 15 residues long. CDR1 is SGHDT and CDR2 is YYEEEE in the germline V gene. CDR3 in DNA: TGTGCCAGCAGCCCCCGACTAGCGGCGATGGAGACCCAGTACTTC. Protein sequence: CASSPRLAAMETQYF. The variable domain in full, with the rest retrieved from reference TRBV5-6 and TRBJ2-5, is DAGVTQSPTHLIKTRGQQVTLRCSPKSGHDTVSWYQQALGQGPQFIFQYYEEEERQRGNFPDRFSGHQFPNYSSELNVNALLLGDSALYLCASSPRLAAMETQYFGPGTRLLVL.

This CDR3 is CASSFGLTKGPQHF. CDR3 sequence (DNA): TGTGCCAGCAGCTTCGGACTCACAAAGGGGCCCCAGCATTTT. The chain joins TRBV7-8 to TRBJ1-5; no clear D gene. This CDR3 is built from 14 residues. Germline values: CDR1 SGHVS, CDR2 FQNEAQ. The V end was cut by 3 bases, the J end by 9 bases, with 15 bases between.

Concerning this clone: Other DNA sequences in this specimen translate into the identical CDR3. The V gene is TRBV27, the J gene TRBJ2-1; 9 bases are shared with TRBD2. Germline-derived CDR1 and CDR2 are MNHEY and SMNVEV (reference sequence). The CDR3 loop spans 14 amino acids. Trimming removed 6 bases from V and 8 bases from J; junction bases left unmatched: 8. The DNA of the CDR3 is TGTGCCAGCAGATTGCGGGGGGGGCCAGATGAGCAGTTCTTC. Its protein is CASRLRGGPDEQFF.

The chain combines TRBV7-6 with TRBJ2-1; 9 nucleotides agree with TRBD2. Per germline, CDR1 SGHVS and CDR2 FNYEAQ. The CDR3 loop spans 18 amino acids. V lost 5 bases to trimming and J lost 7 bases; unmatched junction nucleotides: 18. CDR3 region: CASSAYVAGGLHGNEQFF. CDR3 bases: TGTGCCAGCAGCGCCTATGTGGCGGGGGGGCTTCATGGGAATGAGCAGTTCTTC.

The genes are TRBV19 and TRBJ2-7; TRBD1 matches at 7 bases. With V trimmed by 7 bases and J by 0 bases, 9 bases remained unmatched. Per the germline V gene, CDR1 is LNHDA and CDR2 is SQIVND (reference sequence). The CDR3 length is 15 residues. This CDR3 is CASTLGAGGSYEQYF. CDR3 nucleotide sequence: TGTGCCAGTACCCTCGGGGCAGGGGGCTCCTACGAGCAGTACTTC.

About this clone itself: Other DNA sequences within the sample encode an identical CDR3. The chain joins TRBV7-9 to TRBJ2-1; D not certain. The CDR3 sequence is 15 residues long. CDR1 is SEHNR and CDR2 is FQNEAQ in the germline V gene (reference sequence). Trimming took 1 base from V and 4 from J, leaving 11 bases between them. CDR3 nucleotides: TGTGCCAGCAGCTTAGGCGGTTTAGGGTACAATGAGCAGTTCTTC. It is translated as CASSLGGLGYNEQFF. Together with reference TRBV7-9 and TRBJ2-1, the CDR3 gives the full variable domain: DTGVSQNPRHKITKRGQNVTFRCDPISEHNRLYWYRQTLGQGPEFLTYFQNEAQLEKSRLLSDRFSAERPKGSFSTLEIQRTEQGDSAMYLCASSLGGLGYNEQFFGPGTRLTVL.

About this clone: Within the sample, other DNA sequences also encode this same CDR3. The CDR3 reads CASSLTSGSYEQYF. The CDR3 region has the DNA TGTGCCAGCAGCTTGACTAGCGGGAGCTACGAGCAGTACTTC. The chain combines TRBV5-5 with TRBJ2-7; 11 positions match TRBD2. The CDR3 has 14 amino acids. J gave up 3 bases and V 1 base, and 0 bases lay outside the gene matches. Germline values: CDR1 SGHKS, CDR2 YYEKEE (reference sequence).

The chain has TRBV4-3 and TRBJ2-7; TRBD1 matches at 7 bases. CDR1 LGHNA and CDR2 YSLEER come from the germline V gene. The V segment lost 0 bases and the J segment 2 bases; nucleotides outside the gene matches: 4. The CDR3 is 15 residues long. The CDR3 nucleotides read TGCGCCAGCAGCCAAGAGACAGGGCCCCCCTACGAGCAGTACTTC. Its translation is CASSQETGPPYEQYF.

The chain carries TRBV4-2 and TRBJ2-7; tentatively, D is TRBD1 or TRBD2 (5 bases each). V lost 1 base, J lost 1 base, and 11 bases lay in between. The germline V gene encodes CDR1 LGHNA and CDR2 YNFKEQ. The CDR3 length is 15 residues. The CDR3 protein is CASSQVEDTSYEQYF. The DNA of the CDR3 is TGTGCCAGCAGCCAAGTGGAGGACACGTCCTACGAGCAGTACTTC.

The chain couples TRBV19 to TRBJ2-7; weak D call: TRBD2 (6 bases). The V end lost 4 bases, the J end lost 0 bases, and 13 bases lay between the germline ends. Germline-derived CDR1 and CDR2 are LNHDA and SQIVND (reference sequence). This CDR3 contains 15 residues. DNA of the CDR3: TGTGCCAGTAGTACCACGGGAGCCCTCTCCTACGAGCAGTACTTC. This sequence encodes CASSTTGALSYEQYF.

Details on this clone: The same CDR3 also results from other DNA sequences found in this sample. This chain joins TRBV9 and TRBJ2-7, with 11 bases aligning to TRBD1. The germline V gene has CDR1 SGDLS and CDR2 YYNGEE. Trimming removed 4 bases from V and 5 bases from J; junction bases left unmatched: 5. The CDR3 loop spans 14 amino acids. CDR3 loop: CASSPGTGGDEQYF. DNA of the CDR3: TGTGCCAGCAGCCCCGGGACAGGGGGGGACGAGCAGTACTTC.

This clone appeared many times. The chain uses TRBV7-8 and TRBJ2-7, with D perhaps TRBD2 (6 bases). V dropped 3 bases and J dropped 0 bases, with 15 bases sitting between them. CDR1 and CDR2 from the germline V gene are SGHVS and FQNEAQ. The CDR3 has 16 residues. The CDR3 DNA sequence: TGTGCCAGCAGCTTGGGTTCTAGCGAGAGCTCCTACGAGCAGTACTTC. Its translation is CASSLGSSESSYEQYF. The full variable domain, in which reference TRBV7-8 and TRBJ2-7 provide the parts outside the CDR3, is GAGVSQSPRYKVAKRGQDVALRCDPISGHVSLFWYQQALGQGPEFLTYFQNEAQLDKSGLPSDRFFAERPEGSVSTLKIQRTQQEDSAVYLCASSLGSSESSYEQYFGPGTRLTVT.

The V and J genes are TRBV30 and TRBJ1-1, with D tentatively TRBD1 (5 bases). In germline, CDR1 is GTSNPN, CDR2 SVGIG (reference sequence). The CDR3 consists of 15 residues. With 0 bases removed from V and 4 bases from J, the gap between germline ends came to 15 bases. The CDR3 loop is CAWSVGALLATEAFF. CDR3 DNA sequence: TGTGCCTGGAGTGTTGGGGCCTTACTCGCCACTGAAGCTTTCTTT.

The chain carries TRBV7-9 and TRBJ2-2; 9 bases fit TRBD2. Per the germline V gene, CDR1 is SEHNR and CDR2 is FQNEAQ (reference sequence). After removal of 3 bases from V and 2 bases from J, the junction contained 4 bases not matched to a gene. The CDR3 is made up of 16 amino acids. CDR3 nucleotide sequence: TGTGCCAGCAGCTTTCCCCTAGCGGGAAACACCGGGGAGCTGTTTTTT. It specifies CASSFPLAGNTGELFF.

J is TRBJ2-7 and V is TRBV29-1; a possible D gene is TRBD1 (6 bases). There are 15 residues in the CDR3. Germline assignment: CDR1 SQVTM and CDR2 ANQGSEA. The V and J ends lost 4 bases and 2 bases respectively, with 18 bases between them. CDR3 sequence (DNA): TGCAGCGTTGTCCTCCGGGACACGCTAACCTACGAGCAGTACTTC. Protein: CSVVLRDTLTYEQYF.

Note on this clone: The junction departs from germline at one end; a sequencing error may be responsible. The chain combines TRBV7-7 with TRBJ2-2; 7 bases are a match to TRBD1. The germline gives CDR1 SSHAT, CDR2 FNYEAQ (reference sequence). The CDR3 contains 17 residues. The CDR3: CASSLDPTGSHTGELFF. The CDR3 DNA reads as TGTGCTAGCAGCTTAGACCCGACAGGGTCGCACACCGGGGAGCTGTTTTTT.

This clone occurred once. The chain links TRBV11-3 to TRBJ2-7, with TRBD1 matching 7 bases. Per the germline V gene, CDR1 is SGHNT and CDR2 is YENEEA. CDR3 length: 15 amino acids. The trim removed 1 base at V and 2 bases at J, leaving 5 bases unmatched. CDR3 DNA: TGTGCCAGCAGCTTAGGGGACAGTGGAACCTACGAGCAGTACTTC. Protein sequence: CASSLGDSGTYEQYF.

This sequence joins TRBV18 and TRBJ2-7, with D possibly called TRBD1 or TRBD2 (6 bases each). Germline V gene sequence: CDR1 KGHSH, CDR2 LQKENI. Deletions cut 0 bases from V and 2 bases from J, with 11 bases between. CDR3 length: 15 residues. Written as DNA, the CDR3 is TGTGCCAGCTCACCACCGGGGGGCTCTGCCTACGAGCAGTACTTC. Its protein product is CASSPPGGSAYEQYF. Looking up the rest from reference TRBV18 and TRBJ2-7 gives the full variable domain: NAGVMQNPRHLVRRRGQEARLRCSPMKGHSHVYWYRQLPEEGLKFMVYLQKENIIDESGMPKERFSAEFPKEGPSILRIQQVVRGDSAAYFCASSPPGGSAYEQYFGPGTRLTVT.

This chain uses TRBV30 with TRBJ1-2, with 8 bases identical to TRBD1. CDR3 length: 14 residues. Germline values: CDR1 GTSNPN, CDR2 SVGIG (reference sequence). Trimming removed 5 bases from V and 3 bases from J; junction bases left unmatched: 8. The CDR3, as DNA: TGTGCCTGGTTCCGGACAGGGACGGACTATGGCTACACCTTC. As protein: CAWFRTGTDYGYTF.

The rearrangement links TRBV9 to TRBJ2-1, with D tentatively TRBD1 (6 bases). CDR1 and CDR2 (germline): SGDLS, YYNGEE. The V gene lost 3 bases and the J gene lost 7 bases, with 8 bases spanning the gap. The CDR3 has 12 residues. CDR3 in amino acids: CASSDRVNEQFF. The DNA for the CDR3 is TGTGCCAGCAGCGACAGGGTGAATGAGCAGTTCTTC. The variable domain in full, with the rest retrieved from reference TRBV9 and TRBJ2-1, is DSGVTQTPKHLITATGQRVTLRCSPRSGDLSVYWYQQSLDQGLQFLIQYYNGEERAKGNILERFSAQQFPDLHSELNLSSLELGDSALYFCASSDRVNEQFFGPGTRLTVL.

The rearrangement uses TRBV6-5 and TRBJ2-5; weak D call: TRBD2 (6 bases). This CDR3 contains 16 residues. Germline assignment: CDR1 MNHEY and CDR2 SVGAGI. With 0 bases removed from V and 1 base from J, the gap between germline ends came to 12 bases. The CDR3 bases are TGTGCCAGCAGTTACTCGACGCTAGCGCCCCAAGAGACCCAGTACTTC. Its protein is CASSYSTLAPQETQYF.

The V call is TRBV27, the J call TRBJ2-2, with D perhaps matching TRBD1 or TRBD2 (5 bases each). Germline V gene lookup returns CDR1 MNHEY and CDR2 SMNVEV (reference sequence). V shed 7 bases and J shed 6 bases, with 15 bases lying between them. CDR3 length: 14 amino acids. The CDR3 reads CASTPGPRPGELFF. CDR3 nucleotides: TGTGCCAGCACTCCGGGACCCCGCCCCGGGGAGCTGTTTTTT.

The chain has TRBV27 and TRBJ1-2, with 8 bases lining up with TRBD1. V was clipped by 2 bases and J by 0 bases; unmatched bases: 8. Germline-derived CDR1 and CDR2 are MNHEY and SMNVEV (reference sequence). The CDR3 spans 17 residues. The CDR3 protein is CASSLSGQGPTNYGYTF. The CDR3 bases are TGTGCCAGCAGTTTAAGCGGACAGGGACCTACTAACTATGGCTACACCTTC.

This clone was observed a single time. The V and J genes are TRBV7-6 and TRBJ2-7, with 8 bases that match TRBD2. The germline V gene encodes CDR1 SGHVS and CDR2 FNYEAQ. The CDR3 is 14 amino acids. Losses at the gene ends were 4 bases for V and 4 bases for J; bases not matched to a gene: 6. This CDR3 reads CASSSRAGGYEQYF. CDR3 sequence (DNA): TGTGCCAGCAGCTCCAGGGCGGGGGGATACGAGCAGTACTTC.

This chain uses TRBV11-2 with TRBJ2-7, with TRBD2 as a possible D gene (5 bases). Trimming took off 7 bases at V and 3 bases at J, with 16 bases between the two ends. Germline V gene data show CDR1 as SGHAT and CDR2 as FQNNGV. The CDR3 is made up of 14 amino acids. DNA for the CDR3: TGTGCCAGCACCGTGGCTAGCCTGTTCTACGAGCAGTACTTC. Residues: CASTVASLFYEQYF.

CDR3 protein: CASSYSARANSPLHF. The CDR3 region has the DNA TGTGCCAGCAGTTACTCAGCCAGGGCCAATTCACCCCTCCACTTT. This chain connects TRBV6-5 to TRBJ1-6; a weak D match, TRBD1 (5 bases). The germline V gene encodes CDR1 MNHEY and CDR2 SVGAGI. CDR3 length: 15 amino acids. V lost 0 bases to trimming and J lost 7 bases, with 10 bases between them.